The 2 T cell receptor beta chains below all came from one sample that was sequenced in a study of OX40 agonist ivuxolimab in advanced cancers. Assay used: immunoSEQ multiplex PCR; TCRdb lists only in-frame clones, some missing. The repertoire holds approximately 58,000 clones, with roughly 80% as singletons. The sequenced sample was CD4+ or CD8+ T cells sorted from blood, obtained in a trial of the OX40 agonist ivuxolimab. These receptors all stem from an adult with an advanced solid tumor such as melanoma, head and neck, liver or kidney cancer.

This clone was seen once. CDR3 nucleotide sequence: TGTGCCATCAGTCGACTAGCGGAACGCACAGATACGCAGTATTTT. It codes for CAISRLAERTDTQYF. The chain is built from TRBV10-3 and TRBJ2-3, with TRBD2 matching 9 bases. With 5 bases clipped from V and 1 base from J, the junction kept 4 bases outside the gene matches. The CDR3 is made up of 15 amino acids. The germline gives CDR1 ENHRY, CDR2 SYGVKD.

The rearrangement links TRBV6-5 to TRBJ1-4, with D possibly matching TRBD1 (5 bases). CDR3 size: 14 residues. V was clipped by 6 bases and J by 0 bases, with 8 bases between them. Per germline, CDR1 MNHEY and CDR2 SVGAGI. CDR3 coding DNA: TGTGCCAGCAGGGGGGGGACAACTAATGAAAAACTGTTTTTT. Its protein is CASRGGTTNEKLFF.